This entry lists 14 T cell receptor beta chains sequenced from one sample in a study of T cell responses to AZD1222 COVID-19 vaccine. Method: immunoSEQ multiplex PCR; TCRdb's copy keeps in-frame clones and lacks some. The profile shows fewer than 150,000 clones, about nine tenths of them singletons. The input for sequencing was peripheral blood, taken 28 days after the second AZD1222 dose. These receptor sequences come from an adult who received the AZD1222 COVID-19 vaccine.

CDR3: CASSLGREGQPQHF. The CDR3 nucleotides are TGTGCCAGCAGCTTAGGTCGGGAAGGCCAGCCCCAGCATTTT. This rearrangement joins TRBV11-1 to TRBJ1-5; D is unclear. Trimming removed 1 base from V and 7 bases from J, with 11 bases in between. The CDR3 totals 14 residues. Looked up from germline, CDR1 is SGHAT and CDR2 is FQDESV (reference sequence). Combining the CDR3 with reference TRBV11-1 and TRBJ1-5 gives the whole variable domain EAEVAQSPRYKITEKSQAVAFWCDPISGHATLYWYRQILGQGPELLVQFQDESVVDDSQLPKDRFSAERLKGVDSTLKIQPAELGDSAMYLCASSLGREGQPQHFGDGTRLSIL.

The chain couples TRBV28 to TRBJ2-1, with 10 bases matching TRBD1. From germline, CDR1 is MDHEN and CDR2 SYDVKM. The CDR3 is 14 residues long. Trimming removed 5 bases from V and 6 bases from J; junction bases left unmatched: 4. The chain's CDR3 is CASSPGTGVNEQFF. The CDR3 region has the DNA TGTGCCAGCAGTCCAGGGACAGGGGTCAATGAGCAGTTCTTC. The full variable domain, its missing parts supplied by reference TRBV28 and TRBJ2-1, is DVKVTQSSRYLVKRTGEKVFLECVQDMDHENMFWYRQDPGLGLRLIYFSYDVKMKEKGDIPEGYSVSREKKERFSLILESASTNQTSMYLCASSPGTGVNEQFFGPGTRLTVL.

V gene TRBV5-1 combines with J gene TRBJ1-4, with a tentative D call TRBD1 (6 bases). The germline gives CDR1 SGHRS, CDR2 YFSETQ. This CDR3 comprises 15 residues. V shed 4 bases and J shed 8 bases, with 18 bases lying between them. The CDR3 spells CASSTDSGGREKLFF. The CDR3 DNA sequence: TGCGCCAGCAGCACGGACAGTGGAGGGCGGGAAAAACTGTTTTTT.

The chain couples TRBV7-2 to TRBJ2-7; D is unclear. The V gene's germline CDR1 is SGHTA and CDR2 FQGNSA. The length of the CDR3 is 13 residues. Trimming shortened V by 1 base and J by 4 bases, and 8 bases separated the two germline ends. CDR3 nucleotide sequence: TGTGCCAGCAGCTTAGAGAGAGTATACGAGCAGTACTTC. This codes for CASSLERVYEQYF.

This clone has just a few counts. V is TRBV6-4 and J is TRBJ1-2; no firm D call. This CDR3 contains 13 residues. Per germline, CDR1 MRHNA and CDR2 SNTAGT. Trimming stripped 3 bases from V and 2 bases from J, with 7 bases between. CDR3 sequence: CASSEFGNYGYTF. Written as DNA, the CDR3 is TGTGCCAGCAGTGAGTTTGGGAACTATGGCTACACCTTC.

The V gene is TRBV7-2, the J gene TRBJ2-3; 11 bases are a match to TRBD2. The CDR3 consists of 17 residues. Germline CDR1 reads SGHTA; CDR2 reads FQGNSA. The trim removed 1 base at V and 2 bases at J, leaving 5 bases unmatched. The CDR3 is CASSLGLAGGNTDTQYF. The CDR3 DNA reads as TGTGCCAGCAGCTTAGGGTTAGCGGGGGGGAACACAGATACGCAGTATTTT.

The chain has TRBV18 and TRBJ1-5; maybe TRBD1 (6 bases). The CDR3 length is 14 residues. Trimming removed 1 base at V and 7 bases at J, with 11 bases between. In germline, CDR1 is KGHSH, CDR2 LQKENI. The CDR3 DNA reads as TGTGCCAGCTCACCACAGGGGGTAGGGCAGCCCCAGCATTTT. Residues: CASSPQGVGQPQHF.

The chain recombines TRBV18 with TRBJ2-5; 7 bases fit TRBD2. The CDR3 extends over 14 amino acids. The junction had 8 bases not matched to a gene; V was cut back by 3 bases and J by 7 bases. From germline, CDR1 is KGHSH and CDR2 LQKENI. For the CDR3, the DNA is TGTGCCAGCTCACCGAGGGAGGGTCCGGGGACCCAGTACTTC. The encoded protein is CASSPREGPGTQYF.

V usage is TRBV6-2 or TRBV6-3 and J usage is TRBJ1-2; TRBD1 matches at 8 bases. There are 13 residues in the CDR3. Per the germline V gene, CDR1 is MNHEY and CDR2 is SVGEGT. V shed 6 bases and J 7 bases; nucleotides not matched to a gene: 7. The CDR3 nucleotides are TGTGCCAGCAGCCATCCAGGGGGCCTTGGCTACACCTTC. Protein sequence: CASSHPGGLGYTF.

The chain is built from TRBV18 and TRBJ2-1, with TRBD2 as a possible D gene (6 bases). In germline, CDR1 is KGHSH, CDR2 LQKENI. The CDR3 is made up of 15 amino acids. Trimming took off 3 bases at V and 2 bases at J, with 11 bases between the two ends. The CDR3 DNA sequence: TGTGCCAGCTCACCGGTCGGGGGTGCCTACAATGAGCAGTTCTTC. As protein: CASSPVGGAYNEQFF.

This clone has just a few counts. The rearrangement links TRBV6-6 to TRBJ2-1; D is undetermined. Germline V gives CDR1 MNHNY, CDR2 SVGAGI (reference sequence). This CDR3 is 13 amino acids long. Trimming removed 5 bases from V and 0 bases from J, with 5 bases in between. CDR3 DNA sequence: TGTGCCAGCAGTACCGGCTCCTACAATGAGCAGTTCTTC. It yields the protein CASSTGSYNEQFF.

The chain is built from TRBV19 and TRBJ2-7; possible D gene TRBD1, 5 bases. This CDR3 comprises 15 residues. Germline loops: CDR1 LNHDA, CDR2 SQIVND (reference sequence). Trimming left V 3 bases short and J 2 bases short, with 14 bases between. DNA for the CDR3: TGTGCCAGTAGTATTGGGGCAGGAAATCCCTACGAGCAGTACTTC. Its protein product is CASSIGAGNPYEQYF.

The CDR3 bases are TGTGCCAGCAGTGAACTAGCCCTGAGGGAGCAGTACTTC. Translation: CASSELALREQYF. The rearrangement links TRBV2 to TRBJ2-7; D might be TRBD2 (5 bases). The V end lost 2 bases, the J end lost 7 bases, and 12 bases lay between the germline ends. This CDR3 comprises 13 residues. Germline V gene sequence: CDR1 SNHLY, CDR2 FYNNEI. Full variable domain (outside the CDR3, taken from reference TRBV2 and TRBJ2-7): EPEVTQTPSHQVTQMGQEVILRCVPISNHLYFYWYRQILGQKVEFLVSFYNNEISEKSEIFDDQFSVERPDGSNFTLKIRSTKLEDSAMYFCASSELALREQYFGPGTRLTVT.

CDR3 loop: CASSLTTKNSPLHF. The CDR3 region has the DNA TGTGCCAGCAGCTTAACAACCAAAAATTCACCCCTCCACTTT. V and J are TRBV7-3 and TRBJ1-6, with unresolved D. The V gene lost 0 bases and the J gene lost 7 bases, with 7 bases spanning the gap. The germline V gene has CDR1 SGHTA and CDR2 FQGTGA. CDR3 length: 14 amino acids.